Listed below are T cell receptor beta chains from one sample, sequenced in a study of Graves' ophthalmopathy and Graves' hyperthyroidism. Each CDR3 protein gets one entry after TCRdb re-called the multiplex PCR reads with MiXCR. The sample lists 650,000 to 900,000 distinct CDR3 sequences; 40% were seen once. What was sequenced was peripheral blood. The receptors here all came from an adult man with Graves' ophthalmopathy. Each CDR3 is given with its conserved first and last residue. The D gene is left open where the match is weak. Clone size appears in some rows only: once, few, many, or a class for an expanded clone.

NA	TRBV5-8	TRBJ2-5	many	CASSLVGTGETQYF	TGTGCCAGCAGCTTGGTCGGGACGGGGGAGACCCAGTACTTC
NA	TRBV7-9	TRBJ1-3	few	CASSRRGGLSGNTIYF	TGTGCCAGCAGCCGTCGGGGAGGGCTCTCTGGAAACACCATATATTTT
NA	TRBV5-1	TRBJ2-5	NA	CASSVIYANRRETQYF	TGCGCCAGCAGCGTTATCTACGCGAACCGACGGGAGACCCAGTACTTC
TRBD1	TRBV7-8	TRBJ1-5	few	CASSTQTGTNQPQHF	TGCGCCAGCAGCACCCAGACAGGGACCAATCAGCCCCAGCATTTT
TRBD1	TRBV19	TRBJ1-5	many	CASKDRGYQPQHF	TGTGCCAGTAAGGACAGGGGTTATCAGCCCCAGCATTTT
NA	TRBV10-3	TRBJ2-6	many	CAIRRFGETGTGANVLTF	TGTGCCATCAGAAGATTTGGGGAAACAGGGACTGGGGCCAACGTCCTGACTTTC
NA	TRBV10-2	TRBJ2-7	NA	CAGGPASYEQYF	TGCGCCGGGGGGCCGGCATCCTACGAGCAGTACTTC
TRBD1	TRBV2	TRBJ1-5	many	CASRARTGKEQPQHF	TGTGCCAGCAGGGCGAGGACAGGGAAGGAACAGCCCCAGCATTTT
NA	TRBV20-1	TRBJ1-1	NA	CSARVGGMSTEAFF	TGCAGTGCTAGAGTTGGGGGCATGAGCACTGAAGCTTTCTTT
NA	TRBV7-9	TRBJ1-1	few	CASSLGPQGTEAFF	TGTGCCAGCAGCTTGGGACCGCAAGGCACTGAAGCTTTCTTT
TRBD1	TRBV10-3	TRBJ1-2	NA	CATSQDRGDGYTF	TGTGCCACCTCTCAGGACAGGGGGGACGGCTACACCTTC
TRBD1	TRBV15	TRBJ2-2	few	CATSERGLRELFF	TGTGCCACCAGCGAGAGGGGGCTGCGGGAGCTGTTTTTT
NA	TRBV9	TRBJ2-3	NA	CASSVDSTDTQYF	TGTGCCAGCAGCGTTGATAGCACAGATACGCAGTATTTT
NA	TRBV5-4	TRBJ1-2	NA	CASSLGRQNYGYTF	TGTGCCAGCAGCTTAGGCAGACAGAACTATGGCTACACCTTC
TRBD1	TRBV2	TRBJ1-2	NA	CASDLGTAYGYTF	TGTGCCAGTGATCTCGGGACAGCCTATGGCTACACCTTC
NA	TRBV20-1	TRBJ2-7	few	CSIISGDTYEQYF	TGCAGTATAATATCGGGGGATACCTACGAGCAGTACTTC
NA	TRBV7-9	TRBJ1-1	many	CASSPLANTEAFF	TGTGCCAGCAGCCCTTTGGCGAACACTGAAGCTTTCTTT
NA	TRBV25-1	TRBJ1-4	NA	CASNTQGEREKLFF	TGTGCCAGCAATACACAGGGAGAACGAGAAAAACTGTTTTTT
TRBD2	TRBV13	TRBJ2-5	once	CASSFSGAEYQETQYF	TGTGCCAGCAGCTTTAGCGGGGCTGAGTACCAAGAGACCCAGTACTTC
NA	TRBV29-1	TRBJ1-2	NA	CSVEEGSGQPDSYGYTF	TGCAGCGTTGAAGAAGGGAGTGGGCAGCCGGATAGCTATGGCTACACCTTC
NA	TRBV15	TRBJ1-6	many	CATSREVGRSPLHF	TGTGCCACCAGCAGAGAGGTGGGGAGGTCACCCCTCCACTTT
NA	TRBV7-9	TRBJ2-2	many	CASSLERYTGELFF	TGTGCCAGCAGCTTAGAGCGGTACACCGGGGAGCTGTTTTTT
NA	TRBV10-3	TRBJ2-1	NA	CAISESPGSEQFF	TGTGCCATCAGTGAGTCACCAGGGTCTGAGCAGTTCTTC
NA	TRBV7-3	TRBJ2-7	many	CASSLTEGREQYF	TGTGCCAGCAGCTTAACGGAAGGGCGGGAGCAGTACTTC
NA	TRBV14	TRBJ1-1	NA	CASSQDGRTPNTEAFF	TGTGCCAGCAGCCAAGATGGGAGGACACCGAACACTGAAGCTTTCTTT
NA	TRBV10-3	TRBJ2-6	NA	CAISPEKAGSGANVLTF	TGTGCCATCAGTCCGGAGAAGGCGGGCTCTGGGGCCAACGTCCTGACTTTC
NA	TRBV10-3	TRBJ2-7	few	CASSTAREQYF	TGTGCCAGCAGTACCGCTCGCGAGCAGTACTTC
TRBD1	TRBV29-1	TRBJ1-1	many	CSVGQANTEAFF	TGCAGCGTAGGACAGGCGAACACTGAAGCTTTCTTT
NA	TRBV10-3	TRBJ2-7	NA	CASSLGAGSREQYF	TGTGCCAGCAGTTTAGGGGCAGGCTCTAGGGAGCAGTACTTC